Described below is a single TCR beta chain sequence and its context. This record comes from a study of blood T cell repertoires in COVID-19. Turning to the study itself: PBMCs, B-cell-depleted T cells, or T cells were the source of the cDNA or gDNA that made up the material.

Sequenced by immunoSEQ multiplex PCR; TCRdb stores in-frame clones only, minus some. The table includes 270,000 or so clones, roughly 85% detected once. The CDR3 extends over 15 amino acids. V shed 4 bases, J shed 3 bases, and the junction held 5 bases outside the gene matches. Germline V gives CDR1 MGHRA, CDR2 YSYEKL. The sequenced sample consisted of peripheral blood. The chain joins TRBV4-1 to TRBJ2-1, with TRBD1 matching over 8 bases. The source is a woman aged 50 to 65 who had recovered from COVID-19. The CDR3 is CASSPHRGNYNEQFF. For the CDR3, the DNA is TGCGCCAGCAGCCCACACAGGGGGAACTACAATGAGCAGTTCTTC.